This TCR beta chain was retrieved from a study of blood T cells in healthy people across ages. Findings of the study overall: Across the age range, TCR beta diversity per million T cells fell in a roughly linear way.

Sample-barcoded 5' priming and a J-beta primer mix drove a second PCR of roughly 7 to 11 cycles. Each cDNA molecule carried a tag from a template-switch adaptor that contained 12 random nucleotides. TCRdb reprocessed the 5' RACE reads via MiXCR and lists one record per CDR3 protein. The data contain 650,000 to 950,000 distinct CDR3 sequences, approximately 44% of them singletons. Peripheral blood samples of around 9.5 milliliters were drawn from each donor. Extraction yielded at least 6 micrograms of total RNA per sample. V gave up 7 bases and J gave up 7 bases; unmatched junction bases: 14. The germline V gene has CDR1 MNHEY and CDR2 SVGEGT. CDR3 length: 16 amino acids. Turning to this clonotype: Its target is unknown.

J is TRBJ2-1 and V is TRBV6-2 or TRBV6-3, with 9 nucleotides matching TRBD2. The sequenced sample was blood. This clonotype was sampled from a man aged 55 to 70 in good health. DNA of the CDR3: TGTGCCAGCACCTCCCGCTCGGCGGGGGGGCCGAATGAGCAGTTCTTC. Translated, it gives CASTSRSAGGPNEQFF.